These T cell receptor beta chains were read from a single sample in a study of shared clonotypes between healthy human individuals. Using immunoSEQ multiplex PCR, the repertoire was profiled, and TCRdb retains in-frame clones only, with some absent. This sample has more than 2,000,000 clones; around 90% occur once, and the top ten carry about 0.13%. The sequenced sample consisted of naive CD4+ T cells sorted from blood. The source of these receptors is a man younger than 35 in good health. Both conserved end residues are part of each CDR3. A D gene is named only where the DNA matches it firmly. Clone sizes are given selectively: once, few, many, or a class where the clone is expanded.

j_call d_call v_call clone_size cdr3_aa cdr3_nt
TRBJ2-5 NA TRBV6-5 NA CASTNRETQYF TGTGCCAGCACCAACCGGGAGACCCAGTACTTC
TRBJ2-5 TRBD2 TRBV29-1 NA CSVDGGETQYF TGCAGCGTTGACGGGGGGGAGACCCAGTACTTC
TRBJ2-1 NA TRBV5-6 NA CASSLPVSGGRSYNEQFF TGTGCCAGCAGCCTACCCGTGTCAGGGGGGAGGTCCTACAATGAGCAGTTCTTC
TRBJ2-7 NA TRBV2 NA CASSEVRTYGEQYF TGTGCCAGCAGTGAGGTGAGGACCTACGGGGAGCAGTACTTC
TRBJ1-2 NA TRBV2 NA CASSAMSGLPGGYTF TGTGCCAGCAGTGCGATGTCAGGGCTCCCAGGAGGCTACACCTTC
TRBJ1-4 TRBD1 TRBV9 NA CASSVGDSPNEKLFF TGTGCCAGCAGCGTAGGGGACAGTCCTAATGAAAAACTGTTTTTT
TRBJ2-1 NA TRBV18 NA CASSHPGTQQFF TGTGCCAGCTCACACCCCGGGACTCAGCAGTTCTTC
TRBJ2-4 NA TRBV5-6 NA CASSPTGILAKNIQYF TGTGCCAGCAGCCCCACAGGCATACTAGCCAAAAACATTCAGTACTTC
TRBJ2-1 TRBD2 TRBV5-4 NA CASRTGLASNEQFF TGTGCCAGCAGAACGGGACTAGCGAGCAATGAGCAGTTCTTC
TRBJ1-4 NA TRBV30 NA CAWSVGAGDNEKLFF TGTGCCTGGAGTGTAGGGGCAGGGGATAATGAAAAACTGTTTTTT
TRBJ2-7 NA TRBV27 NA CASGSGPSYEQYF TGTGCCAGCGGGAGCGGGCCCTCCTACGAGCAGTACTTC
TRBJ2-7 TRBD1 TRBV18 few CASSPPGQGTYEQYF TGTGCCAGCTCACCACCCGGACAGGGAACCTACGAGCAGTACTTC
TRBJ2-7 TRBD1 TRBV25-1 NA CASSETGTGRHEQYF TGTGCCAGCAGTGAAACCGGGACAGGGAGGCACGAGCAGTACTTC
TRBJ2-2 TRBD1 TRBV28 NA CATHGTGVVGELFF TGTGCCACCCACGGGACAGGGGTCGTCGGGGAGCTGTTTTTT
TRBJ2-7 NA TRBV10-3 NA CAISETPSGEQYF TGTGCCATCAGTGAAACCCCCAGCGGTGAGCAGTACTTC
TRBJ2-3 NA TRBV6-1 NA CASSLVGVGDTQYF TGTGCCAGCAGCCTTGTGGGGGTTGGAGATACGCAGTATTTT
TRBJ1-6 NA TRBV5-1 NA CASSLQGALEGSPLHF TGCGCCAGCAGCTTGCAGGGAGCATTAGAAGGATCACCCCTCCACTTT
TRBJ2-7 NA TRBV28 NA CASSAGLTYEQYF TGTGCCAGCTCTGCAGGATTAACCTACGAGCAGTACTTC
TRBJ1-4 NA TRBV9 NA CASSVGQATNEKLFF TGTGCCAGCAGCGTAGGACAGGCAACTAATGAAAAACTGTTTTTT
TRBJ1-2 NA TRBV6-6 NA CASSYSAGNYGYTF TGTGCCAGCAGTTACTCGGCAGGCAACTATGGCTACACCTTC
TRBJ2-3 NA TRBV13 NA CASTRALGQPSTDTQYF TGTGCCAGCACCCGGGCCCTTGGACAGCCAAGCACAGATACGCAGTATTTT
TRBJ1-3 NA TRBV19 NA CASSIELNLGNTIYF TGTGCCAGTAGTATAGAACTAAACCTCGGAAACACCATATATTTT
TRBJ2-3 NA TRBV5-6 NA CASSLGRRNTDTQYF TGTGCCAGCAGCTTGGGGAGGAGGAACACAGATACGCAGTATTTT
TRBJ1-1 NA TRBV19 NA CASSTQGLNTEAFF TGTGCCAGTAGTACGCAGGGGCTGAACACTGAAGCTTTCTTT
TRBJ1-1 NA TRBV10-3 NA CAMGNWNTEAFF TGTGCCATGGGGAATTGGAACACTGAAGCTTTCTTT
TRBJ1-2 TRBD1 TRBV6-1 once CASNTGDRVYGYTF TGTGCCAGCAACACAGGGGACAGGGTCTATGGCTACACCTTC
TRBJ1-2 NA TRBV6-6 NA CASSKPGQLANYGYTF TGTGCCAGCAGCAAACCCGGACAGTTAGCTAACTATGGCTACACCTTC
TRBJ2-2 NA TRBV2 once CASQQEKAGELFF TGTGCCAGCCAACAGGAAAAGGCCGGGGAGCTGTTTTTT
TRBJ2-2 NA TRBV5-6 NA CASSLRGTTGELFF TGTGCCAGCAGCTTGCGGGGAACGACCGGGGAGCTGTTTTTT
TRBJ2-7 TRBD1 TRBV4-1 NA CASSRRPGTGGVPYEQYF TGCGCCAGCAGCCGCCGTCCCGGGACAGGGGGTGTCCCCTACGAGCAGTACTTC
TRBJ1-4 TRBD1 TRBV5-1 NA CASSFIPTGTGAKELFF TGCGCCAGCAGCTTTATTCCTACCGGGACAGGTGCCAAGGAACTGTTTTTT
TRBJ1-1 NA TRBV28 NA CASSFLGVKNTEAFF TGTGCCAGCAGTTTCCTTGGGGTTAAGAACACTGAAGCTTTCTTT
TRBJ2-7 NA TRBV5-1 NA CASSLGLTSSYEQYF TGCGCCAGCAGCTTAGGACTTACAAGCTCCTACGAGCAGTACTTC
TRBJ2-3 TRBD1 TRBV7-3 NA CASSLAYQQGMYF TGTGCCAGCAGCTTAGCCTACCAACAGGGGATGTATTTT
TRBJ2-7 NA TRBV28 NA CASSFSLTYEQYF TGTGCCAGCAGTTTTTCCCTCACCTACGAGCAGTACTTC
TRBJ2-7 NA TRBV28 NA CASSYARLGVYYEQYF TGTGCCAGCAGTTACGCGAGATTGGGGGTGTACTACGAGCAGTACTTC
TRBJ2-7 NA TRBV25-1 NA CASSEVGGGLLNYEQYF TGTGCCAGCAGTGAAGTCGGTGGGGGACTCTTAAACTACGAGCAGTACTTC
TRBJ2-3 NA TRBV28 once CASSLLGSSFQGPDTQYF TGTGCCAGCAGTTTATTGGGTTCCTCATTCCAGGGGCCAGATACGCAGTATTTT
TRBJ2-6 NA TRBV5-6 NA CASVTTGLTGANVLTF TGTGCCAGCGTAACGACGGGACTCACCGGGGCCAACGTCCTGACTTTC
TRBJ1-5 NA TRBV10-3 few CAITSHSNQPQHF TGTGCCATCACATCCCATAGCAATCAGCCCCAGCATTTT
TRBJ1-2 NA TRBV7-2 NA CASSLARQSYGYTF TGTGCCAGCAGCTTAGCGCGACAGAGCTATGGCTACACCTTC
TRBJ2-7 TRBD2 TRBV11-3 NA CASSPGLAGSEQYF TGTGCCAGCAGCCCGGGACTAGCGGGGAGCGAGCAGTACTTC
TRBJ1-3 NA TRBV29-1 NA CSVAWLDTIYF TGCAGCGTTGCTTGGTTGGACACCATATATTTT
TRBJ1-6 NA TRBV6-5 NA CASSYARKNSPLHF TGTGCCAGCAGTTACGCACGGAAGAATTCACCCCTCCACTTT
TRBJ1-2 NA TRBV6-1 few CASSELDILYGYTF TGTGCCAGCAGTGAACTCGATATCCTCTATGGCTACACCTTC
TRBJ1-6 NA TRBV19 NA CASSQGPRSYNSPLHF TGTGCCAGTAGCCAGGGACCGCGCTCCTATAATTCACCCCTCCACTTT
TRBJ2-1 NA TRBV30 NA CAWSVLNGLDEQFF TGTGCCTGGAGTGTATTGAACGGTTTGGATGAGCAGTTCTTC
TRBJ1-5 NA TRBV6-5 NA CASSYDGTFKGQPQHF TGTGCCAGCAGTTACGACGGGACATTTAAGGGTCAGCCCCAGCATTTT